The rows below give T cell receptor beta chains drawn from one sample of a study of early T cells in non-severe SARS-CoV-2 infection. TCRdb re-derived calls from the 5' RACE reads in MiXCR, one entry per CDR3 protein. The sample yields 88,000 or so distinct CDR3 sequences, just under 15% seen once. Sequencing was performed on whole blood. The receptors originated from an adult who was a healthcare worker with PCR-confirmed SARS-CoV-2 infection or an uninfected control (not recorded which). The CDR3 runs from the conserved cysteine through the conserved F or W. The D gene is left open where the match is weak. The size field is filled for only some rows; it gives once, few, many or a size class.

cdr3_length,d_call,j_call,clone_size,v_call,cdr3_nt,cdr3_aa
14,TRBD1,TRBJ1-1,-,TRBV14,TGTGCCAGCAGCCCAGGGGGCGCGGGCACTGAAGCTTTCTTT,CASSPGGAGTEAFF
17,TRBD2,TRBJ2-1,few,TRBV24-1,TGTGCCACCAGTGATTTGCAAACCACGGGAGGTTACAATGAGCAGTTCTTC,CATSDLQTTGGYNEQFF
14,TRBD1,TRBJ1-1,-,TRBV5-1,TGCGCCAGCAGCCCTACTGACAGGGGCATTGAAGCTTTCTTT,CASSPTDRGIEAFF
15,-,TRBJ2-7,-,TRBV20-1,TGCAGTGCTAGACCGGGCCGGCAGACTAAATACGAGCAGTACTTC,CSARPGRQTKYEQYF
13,TRBD1,TRBJ1-1,-,TRBV7-3,TGTGCCAGCAGCGCGGGACAGTACACTGAAGCTTTCTTT,CASSAGQYTEAFF
13,-,TRBJ1-1,-,TRBV28,TGTGCCAGCAGTTTCCGGGGGAATGATGAAGCTTTCTTT,CASSFRGNDEAFF
17,TRBD1,TRBJ2-6,few,TRBV7-8,TGTGCCAGCAGCCGGACAGGGGGCGCCGGTGGGGCCAACGTCCTGACTTTC,CASSRTGGAGGANVLTF
13,-,TRBJ2-7,-,TRBV4-1,TGCGCCAGCTCGGGGGCAGCAGGGCACGAGCAGTACTTC,CASSGAAGHEQYF
15,TRBD2,TRBJ2-7,-,TRBV28,TGTGCCAGCAGTATCGTAGCGGGAGGGCTGCACGAGCAGTACTTC,CASSIVAGGLHEQYF
15,TRBD1,TRBJ2-7,-,TRBV12-3/TRBV12-4,TGTGCCAGCAGATTGGGACAGGGCCTTTCCTACGAGCAGTACTTC,CASRLGQGLSYEQYF
12,-,TRBJ2-1,-,TRBV18,TGTGCCAGCTCTCAAAACAGGGATGAGCAGTTCTTC,CASSQNRDEQFF
13,-,TRBJ1-1,-,TRBV6-5,TGTGCCAGCAGTTACTCGGGGGGCGCGGAGGCTTTCTTT,CASSYSGGAEAFF
16,-,TRBJ2-1,few,TRBV12-3/TRBV12-4,TGTGCCAGCAGTTTTAAAGGCGGTCACTCCTACAATGAGCAGTTCTTC,CASSFKGGHSYNEQFF
11,-,TRBJ2-7,few,TRBV11-2,TGTGCCAGCAGCATTTCCTACGAGCAGTACTTC,CASSISYEQYF
13,-,TRBJ1-4,many,TRBV19,TGTGCCAGTCGAGGGGCCGCTAATGAAAAACTGTTTTTT,CASRGAANEKLFF
13,TRBD2,TRBJ2-7,many,TRBV18,TGTGCCAGCTCACCCGCGGGGGGCTACGAGCAGTACTTC,CASSPAGGYEQYF
15,-,TRBJ2-7,-,TRBV7-9,TGTGCCAGCAGCTCAGCGGGTGAACACCTCTACGAGCAGTACTTC,CASSSAGEHLYEQYF
14,-,TRBJ2-1,-,TRBV7-9,TGTGCCAGCAGCTTAGCCGGCTGGGAGGATGAGCAGTTCTTC,CASSLAGWEDEQFF
13,-,TRBJ2-1,many,TRBV16,TGTGCCAGCAGCCTTGCGGCTGGGAATGAGCAGTTCTTC,CASSLAAGNEQFF
16,-,TRBJ1-4,-,TRBV12-3/TRBV12-4,TGTGCCAGCAGTCAAGGCGACAGGTCGGCTAATGAAAAACTGTTTTTT,CASSQGDRSANEKLFF
17,-,TRBJ2-2,-,TRBV28,TGTGCCAGCAGTTTCCCTCAGGGCACCCCGAGTACCGGGGAGCTGTTTTTT,CASSFPQGTPSTGELFF
11,-,TRBJ2-5,-,TRBV20-1,TGCAGTGCTAGAGCGGACGAGACCCAGTACTTC,CSARADETQYF
13,-,TRBJ2-7,-,TRBV10-3,TGTGCCATCAGTAACTCAAAAGCCTACGAGCAGTACTTC,CAISNSKAYEQYF
15,TRBD1,TRBJ2-1,-,TRBV10-2,TGCGCCACCTCCGGTGAGGGGGCTATCTACAATGAGCAGTTCTTC,CATSGEGAIYNEQFF
14,-,TRBJ2-1,-,TRBV6-5,TGTGCCAGCCGAAGCGGGTCCTACCTCAATGAGCAGTTCTTC,CASRSGSYLNEQFF
14,-,TRBJ1-1,many,TRBV7-9,TGTGCCAGCAGCTTAGTCCGGGGGAACACTGAAGCTTTCTTT,CASSLVRGNTEAFF
13,-,TRBJ2-1,many,TRBV6-2/TRBV6-3,TGTGCCAGCAGTTACGGCGGTGACAATGAGCAGTTCTTC,CASSYGGDNEQFF
12,-,TRBJ2-7,medium-sized,TRBV28,TGTGCCAGCAGTTTCAACTCCTACGAGCAGTACTTC,CASSFNSYEQYF
17,TRBD2,TRBJ2-1,many,TRBV4-1,TGCGCCAGCAGCCAAGAACCGGGACTAGCGGTTCCCAATGAGCAGTTCTTC,CASSQEPGLAVPNEQFF
14,TRBD1,TRBJ1-1,many,TRBV6-5,TGTGCCAGCCGAAAAGACAGGGAGAACACTGAAGCTTTCTTT,CASRKDRENTEAFF
14,TRBD2,TRBJ2-3,once,TRBV9,TGTGCCAGCAGCAATCGGGAGGCTACAGATACGCAGTATTTT,CASSNREATDTQYF
14,-,TRBJ2-1,-,TRBV6-5,TGTGCCAGCAGCTTGCGGAGGGGGGTTCATGAGCAGTTCTTC,CASSLRRGVHEQFF
17,TRBD2,TRBJ2-4,once,TRBV4-3,TGCGCCAGCAGCCCTAGGGGACTAGCGGCGGCCAAAAACATTCAGTACTTC,CASSPRGLAAAKNIQYF
15,-,TRBJ1-4,-,TRBV7-9,TGTGCCAGCAGCCAGCCCAGGGGAATTGTGGAAAAACTGTTTTTT,CASSQPRGIVEKLFF
11,-,TRBJ1-1,-,TRBV28,TGTGGGACATCGATAAGCACTGAAGCTTTCTTT,CGTSISTEAFF
14,-,TRBJ2-7,-,TRBV28,TGTGCCAGCAGTTTAAATCACCCGGGGCGCGAGCAGTACTTC,CASSLNHPGREQYF
12,-,TRBJ2-2,-,TRBV9,TGTGCCAGCAGCCCCCCCCACGGGGAGCTGTTTTTT,CASSPPHGELFF
16,-,TRBJ2-2,few,TRBV5-1,TGCGCCACCAAACCTTTAAACTACTTAAACACCGGGGAGCTGTTTTTT,CATKPLNYLNTGELFF
15,-,TRBJ1-2,few,TRBV28,TGTGCCAGCAGTTTATTTTCTCGGGGGGCCTATGGCTACACCTTC,CASSLFSRGAYGYTF
15,-,TRBJ2-7,few,TRBV7-9,TGTGCCAGCAGCTCCAGGGGTGGAAGGTCGAACGAGCAGTACTTC,CASSSRGGRSNEQYF
13,TRBD2,TRBJ2-1,-,TRBV2,TGTGCCAGCCAGCGGGAGTCCACCAGTGAGCAGTTCTTC,CASQRESTSEQFF
15,TRBD2,TRBJ2-7,few,TRBV12-3/TRBV12-4,TGTGCCAGCAGTGAAACTAAGCGGGAGGGCTACGAGCAGTACTTC,CASSETKREGYEQYF
16,-,TRBJ2-1,few,TRBV6-6,TGTGCCAGCAGTTACGAGCAGATAAGCTCCTACAATGAGCAGTTCTTC,CASSYEQISSYNEQFF
14,TRBD1,TRBJ2-7,-,TRBV6-6,TGTGCCAGCACCCTGACAGGGGGCTATGACGAGCAGTACTTC,CASTLTGGYDEQYF
16,-,TRBJ2-1,many,TRBV19,TGTGCCAGTAGTATATCCCACCAAAATAAATACAATGAGCAGTTCTTC,CASSISHQNKYNEQFF
14,-,TRBJ2-3,-,TRBV5-1,TGCGCCAGCAGCTTGGAGGCTAGCGCAGATACGCAGTATTTT,CASSLEASADTQYF
13,TRBD2,TRBJ2-3,many,TRBV4-2,TGTGCCAGCAGCCAAGGGACTAGGGTTACGCAGTATTTT,CASSQGTRVTQYF
12,-,TRBJ2-3,many,TRBV11-2,TGTGCCAGCAGCCGTAAACCAGATACGCAGTATTTT,CASSRKPDTQYF
13,-,TRBJ1-1,many,TRBV10-3,TGTGCCATCAGGAGGACCGTGGGCACTGAAGCTTTCTTT,CAIRRTVGTEAFF
13,-,TRBJ2-3,-,TRBV29-1,TGCAGCGTCGAGGCTCTGCCTAGGGATACGCAGTATTTT,CSVEALPRDTQYF
17,-,TRBJ1-6,-,TRBV4-1,TGCGCCAGCAGCCAAGATCCGGGCAGGGCCCGGGGTTCACCCCTCCACTTT,CASSQDPGRARGSPLHF
15,-,TRBJ2-7,few,TRBV10-3,TGTGCCTCATGTCCGCGGGCAGGTCATTACAGCGAGCAGTACTTC,CASCPRAGHYSEQYF
15,-,TRBJ1-1,-,TRBV11-2,TGTGCCAGCAGCCCGAGTGGGGGTATGAACACTGAAGCTTTCTTT,CASSPSGGMNTEAFF
15,-,TRBJ1-3,few,TRBV7-6,TGTGCCAGCAGCTTAGGACGGCCCTCTGGAAACACCATATATTTT,CASSLGRPSGNTIYF
15,-,TRBJ2-7,few,TRBV28,TGTGCCAGCAGCTTTGGAGAGGGCAGAGGATACGAGCAGTACTTC,CASSFGEGRGYEQYF